The rows below give T cell receptor beta chains drawn from one sample of a study of shared clonotypes between healthy human individuals. Using immunoSEQ multiplex PCR, the repertoire was profiled, and TCRdb retains in-frame clones only, with some absent. In the table there are fewer than 2.5 million clones, 93% of which are singletons. Material for sequencing was naive CD4+ T cells from PBMCs. The receptors were gathered from a man aged 18-30 years in good health. Some clones in this sample may be carry-over from other donors' samples. Each CDR3 is given with its conserved first and last residue. D genes are given only for firm matches. Clone size is given for some rows only: seen once, a few or many times, or a class if the clone is expanded.

>.|TRBJ2-6|TRBV7-9|.
TGTGCCAGCAGCCACACCGGTAGGGGGGAGACTGGGGCCAACGTCCTGACTTTC
CASSHTGRGETGANVLTF
>TRBD2|TRBJ2-5|TRBV5-6|.
TGTGCCAGCAGCTCTTCCCTAGCGGGGCTACAAGAGACCCAGTACTTC
CASSSSLAGLQETQYF
>.|TRBJ2-5|TRBV7-3|once
TGTGCCAGCAGCTTATCAAGCAGGGAAGGAGAGACCCAGTACTTC
CASSLSSREGETQYF
>.|TRBJ2-5|TRBV13|.
TGTGCCAGCCACAGGAGGGGGCCGAGGTACCAAGAGACCCAGTACTTC
CASHRRGPRYQETQYF
>TRBD2|TRBJ2-7|TRBV6-1|.
TGTGCCAGCAGTGGCTCTAGCGGGACCTACGAGCAGTACTTC
CASSGSSGTYEQYF
>.|TRBJ2-3|TRBV28|.
TGTGCCAGCAGTGCTGATGTAGATACGCAGTATTTT
CASSADVDTQYF
>TRBD2|TRBJ2-3|TRBV5-1|.
TGCGCCAGCAGCCCGTCACTAGCGGCTAGCACAGATACGCAGTATTTT
CASSPSLAASTDTQYF
>TRBD1|TRBJ1-2|TRBV5-6|.
TGTGCCAGCAGCTTCGGAGGGGGCCAACCTAACTATGGCTACACCTTC
CASSFGGGQPNYGYTF
>.|TRBJ2-2|TRBV6-1|.
TGTGCCAGCAGCCTACTAGGTCCTGACACCGGGGAGCTGTTTTTT
CASSLLGPDTGELFF
>.|TRBJ2-1|TRBV18|.
TGTGCCAGCTCACCACCGAGAACCTCCTACAATGAGCAGTTCTTC
CASSPPRTSYNEQFF
>.|TRBJ1-5|TRBV4-3|.
TGCGCCAGCAGCCAAGCGGGGGTTCGACAGCCCCAGCATTTT
CASSQAGVRQPQHF
>.|TRBJ1-5|TRBV19|.
TGTGCCAGTAGTATTAATCGGGGGAATCAGCCCCAGCATTTT
CASSINRGNQPQHF
>TRBD2|TRBJ2-2|TRBV28|.
TGTGCCAGCAGTGCCCTCCGGACTAGCGGGATGACCGGGGAGCTGTTTTTT
CASSALRTSGMTGELFF
>.|TRBJ1-4|TRBV6-5|.
TGTGCCAGCAGTCCCTACCAGGGGCTGGGTGAAAAACTGTTTTTT
CASSPYQGLGEKLFF
>.|TRBJ2-3|TRBV5-4|.
TGTGCCAGCAGCTTGGGTTACCCCGCAGATACGCAGTATTTT
CASSLGYPADTQYF
>TRBD2|TRBJ2-7|TRBV7-2|once
TGTGCCAGCAGGGGGGCGGGTGTAGCGGGATCCTACGAGCAGTACTTC
CASRGAGVAGSYEQYF
>.|TRBJ1-5|TRBV28|.
TGTGCCAGCAGTCCGGTGGGTGGTCAGCCCCAGCATTTT
CASSPVGGQPQHF
>TRBD1|TRBJ2-7|TRBV7-3|.
TGTGCCAGCAGCCTGGCCCCCGGACAGGAGGCTTTGGGCGAGCAGTACTTC
CASSLAPGQEALGEQYF
>.|TRBJ1-4|TRBV15|.
TGTGCCACCAGCAGAGATCCGGATAATGAAAAACTGTTTTTT
CATSRDPDNEKLFF
>.|TRBJ1-4|TRBV5-1|.
TGCGCCAGCAGCTTGGACCTCCCAGGGACTAATGAAAAACTGTTTTTT
CASSLDLPGTNEKLFF
>.|TRBJ2-7|TRBV6-5|once
TGTGCCAGCAGTTACTCGGGCGTGGGGCCACCCTACGAGCAGTACTTC
CASSYSGVGPPYEQYF
>.|TRBJ1-3|TRBV6-5|.
TGTGCCAGCAGTTACCTAGGTAGATCTGGAAACACCATATATTTT
CASSYLGRSGNTIYF
>.|TRBJ2-5|TRBV4-1|.
TGCGCCAGCAGCCAAGTGACAGAAGAGACCCAGTACTTC
CASSQVTEETQYF
>.|TRBJ2-1|TRBV4-1|once
TGCGCCAGCAGCCAAGGAATCGGACGCCAACTTTACAATGAGCAGTTCTTC
CASSQGIGRQLYNEQFF
>TRBD2|TRBJ2-1|TRBV30|.
TGTGCCGGACAAGCGGGGCTCAATGAGCAGTTCTTC
CAGQAGLNEQFF
>.|TRBJ1-4|TRBV28|.
TGTGCCAGCAGCGGGTCAGGAGGAGCTAATGAAAAACTGTTTTTT
CASSGSGGANEKLFF